The 23 T cell receptor beta chains below come from one sample, sequenced in a study of blood T cell repertoires in COVID-19. TCRdb's table, derived via immunoSEQ multiplex PCR, lists solely in-frame clones and lacks some. The table lists some 300,000 clones, 88% of them singletons. The specimen sequenced was peripheral blood. The receptors were sampled from a woman aged 25 to 45 who had recovered from COVID-19.

This chain links TRBV15 with TRBJ1-2; 8 bases are a match to TRBD1. The CDR3 runs to 13 residues. V dropped 3 bases and J dropped 6; count of bases not matched to a gene: 3. CDR1 and CDR2 (germline): LNHNV, YYDKDF (reference sequence). CDR3 sequence (DNA): TGTGCCACCAGCAGGCAGGGGGCTCATGGCTACACCTTC. This encodes CATSRQGAHGYTF.

This chain joins TRBV28 and TRBJ2-5; 10 nucleotides match TRBD2. The CDR3 runs 18 residues. Per germline, CDR1 MDHEN and CDR2 SYDVKM. The V and J ends lost 3 bases and 4 bases, in that order; junction bases with no gene match: 14. The CDR3 DNA follows: TGTGCCAGCAGTTTCCCAGGGCCTGAGCGGGGGGGCCTAGAGACCCAGTACTTC. It is translated as CASSFPGPERGGLETQYF.

As concerns this clone: Sequence at one end of the junction differs from germline and may be a read error. The rearrangement joins TRBV5-1 to TRBJ2-7; 9 bases fit TRBD2. The CDR3 consists of 13 residues. Germline V gives CDR1 SGHRS, CDR2 YFSETQ. CDR3 DNA sequence: TGCGCCAGCAGCGCGGCGGGGGGGTACGGGCAGTACTTC. It codes for CASSAAGGYGQYF.

In this sample, this clone turned up once. The chain uses TRBV5-1 and TRBJ2-5; a possible D gene is TRBD2 (5 bases). Germline V gene data show CDR1 as SGHRS and CDR2 as YFSETQ. The CDR3 spans 15 residues. Trimming pared 1 base from V and 1 base from J, leaving 11 bases between. This CDR3 is CASSLLTGSQETQYF. The CDR3 nucleotides are TGCGCCAGCAGCTTGCTAACGGGGAGCCAAGAGACCCAGTACTTC.

This sequence joins TRBV19 and TRBJ2-5; 7 positions match TRBD1. The V segment lost 7 bases and the J segment 4 bases; nucleotides outside the gene matches: 12. Germline CDR1 and CDR2: LNHDA and SQIVND (reference sequence). The CDR3 length is 15 residues. CDR3 residues: CASTAERGLGETQYF. The DNA of the CDR3 is TGTGCCAGTACGGCGGAGAGGGGGCTTGGAGAGACCCAGTACTTC.

V is TRBV14 and J is TRBJ2-7; perhaps TRBD1 as D (6 bases). Germline V gives CDR1 SGHDN, CDR2 FVKESK. V lost 0 bases, J lost 4 bases, and 13 bases lay in between. This CDR3 is 15 amino acids long. For the CDR3, the DNA is TGTGCCAGCAGCCAAGAACAGGGCCTTTTTTACGAGCAGTACTTC. It specifies CASSQEQGLFYEQYF.

This sequence joins TRBV6-5 and TRBJ2-1; 7 nucleotides match TRBD1. The CDR3 extends over 13 amino acids. Germline-derived CDR1 and CDR2 are MNHEY and SVGAGI. V shed 6 bases and J 4 bases; nucleotides not matched to a gene: 3. The CDR3 DNA reads TGTGCCAGCAGGGGGACAGATTACAATGAGCAGTTCTTC. Translated: CASRGTDYNEQFF.

V and J are TRBV28 and TRBJ1-4, with TRBD1 identical over 7 bases. With 4 bases clipped from V and 8 bases from J, the junction kept 10 bases outside the gene matches. The germline V gene has CDR1 MDHEN and CDR2 SYDVKM. This CDR3 comprises 15 residues. As DNA, the CDR3 is TGTGCCAGCAGTTCCGGACAGGTCGGTGGAGAAAAACTGTTTTTT. It translates to CASSSGQVGGEKLFF.

The gene calls are TRBV9 and TRBJ2-7, with TRBD1 identical over 7 bases. Unmatched junction bases numbered 9, after V lost 4 bases and J lost 5 bases. Germline assignment: CDR1 SGDLS and CDR2 YYNGEE. CDR3 length: 14 residues. CDR3 sequence reads: CASSPTGQVDEQYF. CDR3 in DNA: TGTGCCAGCAGCCCGACAGGGCAAGTCGACGAGCAGTACTTC.

This clone has a single count. The V and J genes are TRBV7-3 and TRBJ2-1; TRBD1 is a possible D gene (7 bases). This CDR3 is built from 17 residues. The germline V and J ends were trimmed by 0 bases and 3 bases, with 15 bases remaining between them. Per the germline V gene, CDR1 is SGHTA and CDR2 is FQGTGA. CDR3 sequence reads: CASSLTPGGYSYNEQFF. The CDR3, as DNA: TGTGCCAGCAGCTTAACCCCAGGGGGGTATAGCTACAATGAGCAGTTCTTC.

This sequence joins TRBV30 and TRBJ1-2; D might be TRBD1 (5 bases). V lost 3 bases, J lost 9 bases, and 14 bases lay in between. CDR3 size: 12 residues. Germline-derived CDR1 and CDR2 are GTSNPN and SVGIG (reference sequence). The CDR3 reads CAWSGQGISYTF. Here the CDR3 DNA reads TGTGCCTGGAGCGGCCAGGGCATAAGCTACACCTTC.

The chain couples TRBV28 to TRBJ2-7, with 9 bases matching TRBD1. Per germline, CDR1 MDHEN and CDR2 SYDVKM. The CDR3 runs 11 residues. J gave up 6 bases and V 10 bases, and 4 bases lay outside the gene matches. CDR3 in DNA: TGTGCCACCCGACAGGGGGGCGAGCAGTACTTC. This codes for CATRQGGEQYF.

This rearrangement joins TRBV4-1 to TRBJ2-1; perhaps TRBD2 as D (5 bases). CDR1 and CDR2 (germline): MGHRA, YSYEKL. The V end lost 0 bases, the J end lost 0 bases, and 15 bases lay between the germline ends. The CDR3 runs to 18 residues. As DNA, the CDR3 is TGCGCCAGCAGCCAAGAATCGCTAGCACGAAGCTCCTACAATGAGCAGTTCTTC. This sequence encodes CASSQESLARSSYNEQFF.

This chain connects TRBV12-3 or TRBV12-4 to TRBJ1-4; 7 positions match TRBD1. J gave up 5 bases and V 6 bases, and 3 bases lay outside the gene matches. The CDR3 contains 13 residues. CDR3 nucleotide sequence: TGTGCCAGCAGACAGGGGAGAAATGAAAAACTGTTTTTT. Protein product: CASRQGRNEKLFF.

The chain employs TRBV5-1 and TRBJ2-6; TRBD1 is a possible D gene (6 bases). V lost 2 bases to trimming and J lost 1 base, with 16 bases between them. Germline values: CDR1 SGHRS, CDR2 YFSETQ. The CDR3 consists of 18 residues. The CDR3 sequence is CASSFLILQGSGANVLTF. DNA of the CDR3: TGCGCCAGCAGCTTTCTCATTTTACAGGGATCTGGGGCCAACGTCCTGACTTTC. Looking up the rest from reference TRBV5-1 and TRBJ2-6 gives the full variable domain: KAGVTQTPRYLIKTRGQQVTLSCSPISGHRSVSWYQQTPGQGLQFLFEYFSETQRNKGNFPGRFSGRQFSNSRSEMNVSTLELGDSALYLCASSFLILQGSGANVLTFGAGSRLTVL.

The sample holds a few counts of this clone. The chain has TRBV3-1 (or the pseudogene TRBV3-2) and TRBJ1-3; 8 nucleotides align to TRBD1. The V gene end was trimmed by 7 bases and the J gene end by 3 bases; junction bases not matched to a gene: 11. Germline V lookup: CDR1 LGHDT, CDR2 YNNKEL (reference sequence). The CDR3 totals 16 residues. The CDR3: CASTPDRDQYGNTIYF. CDR3 DNA sequence: TGTGCCAGCACCCCGGACAGGGATCAGTATGGAAACACCATATATTTT.

This sequence joins TRBV28 and TRBJ2-3, with 8 bases fitting TRBD2. With 6 bases clipped from V and 6 bases from J, the junction kept 2 bases outside the gene matches. The CDR3 spans 12 residues. The germline CDR1 and CDR2 sequences are MDHEN and SYDVKM. In DNA form, the CDR3 reads TGTGCCAGCAGAACGGGGGGGGATACGCAGTATTTT. It yields the protein CASRTGGDTQYF.

The chain uses TRBV28 and TRBJ2-3, with unresolved D. The CDR3 is 11 residues long. The germline gives CDR1 MDHEN, CDR2 SYDVKM. Here the CDR3 DNA reads TGTGGAACCCGCCGGGCAGATACGCAGTATTTT. Amino acids: CGTRRADTQYF.

The chain links TRBV19 to TRBJ1-4, with 9 bases identical to TRBD1. The CDR3 runs 17 residues. The V gene end was trimmed by 10 bases and the J gene end by 0 bases; junction bases not matched to a gene: 12. Per the germline V gene, CDR1 is LNHDA and CDR2 is SQIVND (reference sequence). The CDR3 region has the DNA TGTGCCACTAACACCCCGCGACAGGGGGCAACTAATGAAAAACTGTTTTTT. Encoded protein: CATNTPRQGATNEKLFF.

This clone was found a few times. The V and J genes are TRBV29-1 and TRBJ2-1; D is uncertain. In germline, CDR1 is SQVTM, CDR2 ANQGSEA. This CDR3 contains 12 residues. The V end was cut by 4 bases, the J end by 7 bases, with 11 bases between. CDR3 residues: CSVGASINEQFF. CDR3 sequence (DNA): TGCAGCGTTGGAGCTAGTATAAATGAGCAGTTCTTC.

This chain uses TRBV7-2 with TRBJ1-1, with a weak D call TRBD1 (6 bases). Germline CDR1 SGHTA, CDR2 FQGNSA. V was clipped by 5 bases and J by 8 bases, with 18 bases between them. This CDR3 is built from 14 residues. The CDR3 nucleotides are TGTGCCAGCAGCCCCTCGTCGTGGGGGCGCGAAGCTTTCTTT. Residues: CASSPSSWGREAFF.

The gene calls are TRBV4-2 and TRBJ2-2; 11 nucleotides align to TRBD2. V gave up 4 bases and J gave up 3 bases; unmatched junction bases: 7. CDR3 length: 17 residues. CDR1 is LGHNA and CDR2 is YNFKEQ in the germline V gene. CDR3 protein: CASSLHLAGGHTGELFF. CDR3 in DNA: TGTGCCAGCAGCCTCCACCTAGCGGGGGGCCACACCGGGGAGCTGTTTTTT.

CDR3 in DNA: TGTGCCAGCAGCTTCGTTACAGGGGGCGGTGGCTACACCTTC. Translation gives CASSFVTGGGGYTF. J is TRBJ1-2 and V is TRBV9; 9 bases agree with TRBD1. V lost 4 bases, J lost 7 bases, and 8 bases stayed unmatched. Germline V gene sequence: CDR1 SGDLS, CDR2 YYNGEE. The CDR3 totals 14 residues.